The 11 T cell receptor beta chains below were found in one sample sequenced in a study of spatial heterogeneity in lung cancer. Which antigens these TCRs recognize remains unknown. TCRdb recomputed calls from the 5' RACE reads with MiXCR, one row per CDR3 protein. The sample consists of more than 15,000 distinct CDR3 sequences, more than 5.5% of them appearing once. Regarding the study as a whole: Counts of expanded alpha and beta TCRs within tumors tracked the tumor nonsynonymous mutation count.

Regarding time point: sample taken at primary tumor resection. This material consisted of lung tumor tissue, taken at surgery. These receptors came from a male donor with early-stage non-small cell lung cancer.

This clonotype appeared many times. This beta chain turned up in a library designed for alpha chains; as an off-target read, its abundance says little. The chain employs TRBV18 and TRBJ2-7, with 8 nucleotides matching TRBD2. With V trimmed by 4 bases and J by 4 bases, 12 bases remained unmatched. Per the germline V gene, CDR1 is KGHSH and CDR2 is LQKENI. The CDR3 loop spans 16 amino acids. The CDR3 DNA is TGTGCCAGCTCACAAACTAGCGGTCCTGGTGGGTACGAGCAGTACTTC. Translating gives CASSQTSGPGGYEQYF.

This clonotype was seen ten or more times. This beta chain slipped into a library made for alpha chains as a stray read, so its size is not meaningful. The rearrangement joins TRBV20-1 to TRBJ2-3, with 10 nucleotides matching TRBD2. This CDR3 contains 16 residues. J lost 0 bases, V lost 0 bases, and 3 bases had no gene match. In germline, CDR1 is DFQATT, CDR2 SNEGSKA (reference sequence). This CDR3 is CSARDSGRLSTDTQYF. The CDR3 DNA reads TGCAGTGCTAGAGATAGCGGGAGGCTAAGCACAGATACGCAGTATTTT.

This clonotype has at least ten counts. This beta chain came through as a stray read in a library set up for alpha chains, and its size says little. The gene calls are TRBV10-3 and TRBJ2-3; D may be TRBD1 (5 bases). CDR3 size: 14 residues. From germline, CDR1 is ENHRY and CDR2 SYGVKD. The germline V and J ends were trimmed by 2 bases and 2 bases, with 8 bases remaining between them. As DNA, the CDR3 is TGTGCCATCAGTGAGCCAGGGTTCACAGATACGCAGTATTTT. Its translation: CAISEPGFTDTQYF.

At least ten counts were recorded for this clonotype. This beta chain slipped into a library made for alpha chains as a stray read, so its size is not meaningful. The chain uses TRBV9 and TRBJ1-1; the D gene is possibly TRBD1 (5 bases). This CDR3 spans 15 amino acids. Trimming left V 0 bases short and J 1 base short, with 10 bases between. CDR1 and CDR2 (germline): SGDLS, YYNGEE. CDR3 coding DNA: TGTGCCAGCAGCGTAGGGGGGACTGAGAACACTGAAGCTTTCTTT. It codes for CASSVGGTENTEAFF. Full variable domain (remainder filled in from reference TRBV9 and TRBJ1-1): DSGVTQTPKHLITATGQRVTLRCSPRSGDLSVYWYQQSLDQGLQFLIQYYNGEERAKGNILERFSAQQFPDLHSELNLSSLELGDSALYFCASSVGGTENTEAFFGQGTRLTVV.

At least ten counts were recorded for this clonotype. Because the library targeted alpha chains, this beta chain is an off-target read whose size means little. CDR3 residues: CSARDPRGITEAFF. The CDR3 DNA reads as TGCAGTGCTAGAGATCCCAGGGGAATTACTGAAGCTTTCTTT. This chain joins TRBV20-1 and TRBJ1-1; weak D call: TRBD1 (6 bases). Between the trimmed V and J ends, which lost 0 bases and 5 bases, there was a span of 13 bases. The V gene's germline CDR1 is DFQATT and CDR2 SNEGSKA (reference sequence). The CDR3 has 14 amino acids.

This clonotype was counted ten times or more. The library was designed around alpha chains, so this beta chain is a stray read whose abundance carries little weight. The rearrangement joins TRBV28 to TRBJ2-1; no clear D. The CDR3 runs 15 residues. Germline V gene data show CDR1 as MDHEN and CDR2 as SYDVKM. V lost 4 bases, J lost 0 bases, and 10 bases lay in between. The CDR3 DNA is TGTGCCAGCAGTTCTGCGCCGAGCTCCTACAATGAGCAGTTCTTC. This gives the protein CASSSAPSSYNEQFF.

This clonotype counts as medium-sized (0.01 to 0.1%). This beta chain lies outside the target of a library built for alpha chains; its clone size means little. The V gene is TRBV11-2, the J gene TRBJ2-3, with 12 bases that match TRBD2. V trimming: 3 bases; J trimming: 2 bases; junction bases outside the gene matches: 6. The CDR3 totals 17 residues. The germline V gene encodes CDR1 SGHAT and CDR2 FQNNGV. CDR3 bases: TGTGCCAGCAGCTTGAGACTAGCGGGAGACCTCACAGATACGCAGTATTTT. Translating gives CASSLRLAGDLTDTQYF.

This clonotype was picked up many times. This beta chain represents an off-target read in a library built for alpha chains; its size is of limited meaning. The chain joins TRBV20-1 to TRBJ2-1; 12 bases align to TRBD2. The CDR3 sequence is 15 residues long. CDR1 and CDR2 (germline): DFQATT, SNEGSKA (reference sequence). V was clipped by 5 bases and J by 8 bases; unmatched bases: 10. Written as DNA, the CDR3 is TGCAGTGCTCCAATACTAGCGGGGGGAAGCTATGAGCAGTTCTTC. Its translation is CSAPILAGGSYEQFF.

In its sample, this clonotype ranks as large. Since the library was made to target alpha chains, this beta chain is a stray read and its abundance is not meaningful. The chain links TRBV4-1 to TRBJ2-7; 11 nucleotides agree with TRBD2. V was clipped by 4 bases and J by 3 bases; unmatched bases: 5. This CDR3 is built from 15 residues. CDR1 is MGHRA, CDR2 YSYEKL, per germline. For the CDR3, the DNA is TGCGCCAGCAGCCTAAATAGCGGGAGGGTCTACGAGCAGTACTTC. Amino acid sequence: CASSLNSGRVYEQYF.

This clonotype showed up many times. The library was built for alpha chains, so this beta chain is an off-target read and its size means little. The V and J genes are TRBV6-5 and TRBJ1-1; 7 nucleotides agree with TRBD1. The junction had 10 bases not matched to a gene; V was cut back by 2 bases and J by 4 bases. Germline V gene lookup returns CDR1 MNHEY and CDR2 SVGAGI. There are 16 residues in the CDR3. CDR3 amino acids: CASSYLTGYDGTEAFF. CDR3 bases: TGTGCCAGCAGTTACCTGACAGGGTATGACGGCACTGAAGCTTTCTTT.

By sample share, this clonotype is medium-sized. This beta chain was picked up by a library intended for alpha chains and is off target, so its count carries little meaning. DNA of the CDR3: TGCGCCAGCAGCCAAGAGGTTTTCATACAATATGGCTACACCTTC. It encodes CASSQEVFIQYGYTF. This chain joins TRBV4-1 and TRBJ1-2, with D uncertain. Germline V CDR1 and CDR2: MGHRA, YSYEKL. V was pared by 0 bases and J by 5 bases, with 13 bases between. This CDR3 has 15 residues.